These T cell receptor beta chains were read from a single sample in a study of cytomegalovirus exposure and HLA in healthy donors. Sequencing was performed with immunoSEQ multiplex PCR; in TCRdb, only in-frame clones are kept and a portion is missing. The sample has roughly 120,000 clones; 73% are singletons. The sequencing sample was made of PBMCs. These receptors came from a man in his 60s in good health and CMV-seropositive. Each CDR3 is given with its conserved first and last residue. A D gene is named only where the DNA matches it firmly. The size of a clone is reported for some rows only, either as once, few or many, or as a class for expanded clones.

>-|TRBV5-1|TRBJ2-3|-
TGCGCCAGCGTAAGGGGGGGGAACACAGATACGCAGTATTTT
CASVRGGNTDTQYF
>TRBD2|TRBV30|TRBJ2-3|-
TGTGCCTGGAGTGGAGCGGGGGGGGATACGCAGTATTTT
CAWSGAGGDTQYF
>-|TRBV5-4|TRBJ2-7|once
TGTGCCAGCGCGAAAGGGGCAGAGAGCTCCTACGAGCAGTACTTC
CASAKGAESSYEQYF
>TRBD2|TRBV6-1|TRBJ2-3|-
TGTGCCAGCAGTGAAACGCAGCGGGGGGGATCTGATACGCAGTATTTT
CASSETQRGGSDTQYF
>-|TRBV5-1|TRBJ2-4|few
TGCGCCAGCAGCTTTGATGCGGGCAGGGGAGACATTCAGTACTTC
CASSFDAGRGDIQYF
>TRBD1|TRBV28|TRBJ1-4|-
TGTGCCAGCAGGGGAGACCGGGACAGTAATGAAAAACTGTTTTTT
CASRGDRDSNEKLFF
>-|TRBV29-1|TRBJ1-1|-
TGCAGCGTTGATGTGGGTGGGGCCACTGAAGCTTTCTTT
CSVDVGGATEAFF
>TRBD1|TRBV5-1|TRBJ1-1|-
TGCGCCAGCAGCCTTACCGGGACAGAAAAACCTAACACTGAAGCTTTCTTT
CASSLTGTEKPNTEAFF
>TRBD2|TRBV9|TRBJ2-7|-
TGTGCCAGCAGCCCCCGTACTAGCGGGGGGGCTGTTGAGCAGTACTTC
CASSPRTSGGAVEQYF
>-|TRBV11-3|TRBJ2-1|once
TGTGCCAGCAGCTCTCCCCTTCGGGGGGCTTTCAATGAGCAGTTCTTC
CASSSPLRGAFNEQFF
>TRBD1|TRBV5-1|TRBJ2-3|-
TGCGCCAGCAGCACGGGGACAGGGAGCACAGATACGCAGTATTTT
CASSTGTGSTDTQYF
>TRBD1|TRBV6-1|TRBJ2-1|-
TGTGCCAGCACCTATTACCGGGACAGTAAGCAGTTCTTC
CASTYYRDSKQFF
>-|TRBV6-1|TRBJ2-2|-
TGTGCCAGCAGGAGGACGAACACCGGGGAGCTGTTTTTT
CASRRTNTGELFF
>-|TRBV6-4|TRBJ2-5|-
TGTGCCAGCAGTGACCTGGGGAGGGGGGACCTCCAAGAGACCCAGTACTTC
CASSDLGRGDLQETQYF
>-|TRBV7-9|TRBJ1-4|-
TGTGCCAGCAGCTTAAGCGAAAAACTGTTTTTT
CASSLSEKLFF
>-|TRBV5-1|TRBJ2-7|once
TGCGCCTCCTCGGGAGCAGGCTACGAGCAGTACTTC
CASSGAGYEQYF
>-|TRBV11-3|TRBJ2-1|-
TGTGCCAGCAGCACGGGACACAACAATGAGCAGTTCTTC
CASSTGHNNEQFF
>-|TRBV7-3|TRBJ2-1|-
TGTGCCAGCAGCCCCCAAAAGGGGCGGTACAATGAGCAGTTCTTC
CASSPQKGRYNEQFF
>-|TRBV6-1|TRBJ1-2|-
TGTGCCAGCAGTGAAGCGGGTCTTTGGCTAGGGGGTCCTAACTATGGCTACACCTTC
CASSEAGLWLGGPNYGYTF
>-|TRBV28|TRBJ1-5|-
TGTGCCAGCAGTCCTGACAGTTATAGCAATCAGCCCCAGCATTTT
CASSPDSYSNQPQHF
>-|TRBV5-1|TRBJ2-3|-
TGCGCCAGCAGCTTGGAGGGTATCCGGGGAGATACGCAGTATTTT
CASSLEGIRGDTQYF
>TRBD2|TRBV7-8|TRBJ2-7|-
TGTGCCAGCAGCCCACAAGCGAGCGGGAGCGCTTACGAGCAGTACTTC
CASSPQASGSAYEQYF
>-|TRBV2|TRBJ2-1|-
TGTGCCAGCAGTGAAGCGTTGGGCAGCTACAATGAGCAGTTCTTC
CASSEALGSYNEQFF
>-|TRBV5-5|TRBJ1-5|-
TGTGCCAGCAGCTTGGTCGCGGGCCCGGGCAATCAGCCCCAGCATTTT
CASSLVAGPGNQPQHF
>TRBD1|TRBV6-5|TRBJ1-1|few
TGTGCCAGCAGTTACAGACAGGGACAGGGAACTGAAGCTTTCTTT
CASSYRQGQGTEAFF
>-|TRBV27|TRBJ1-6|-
TGTGCCAGCAGTTTATTCAATCATGAGGGTCGAAATTCACCCCTCCACTTT
CASSLFNHEGRNSPLHF
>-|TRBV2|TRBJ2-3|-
TGTGCCAGCACCGCCGGAGCGCGCACAGATACGCAGTATTTT
CASTAGARTDTQYF
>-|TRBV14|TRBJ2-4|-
TGTGCCAGCAGCCAAGTTCTCGGAGGAAACATTCAGTACTTC
CASSQVLGGNIQYF
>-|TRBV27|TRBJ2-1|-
TGTGCCAGCAGTTTCTTTAGGGGGTGGCTTGAACACTCCTACAATGAGCAGTTCTTC
CASSFFRGWLEHSYNEQFF
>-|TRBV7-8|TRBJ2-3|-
TGTGCCAGCAGCTTAGACAGGGATACGCAGTATTTT
CASSLDRDTQYF
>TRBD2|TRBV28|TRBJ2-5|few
TGTGCCAGCAGTTCCAGCGGGGGGACCCAGTACTTC
CASSSSGGTQYF
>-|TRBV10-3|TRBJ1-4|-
TGTGCCACGGGACACACTAATGAAAAACTGTTTTTT
CATGHTNEKLFF
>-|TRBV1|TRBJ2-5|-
TGCACCAGCAGCCAAGAGGCTAGCAGTCAAGAGACCCAGTACTTC
CTSSQEASSQETQYF
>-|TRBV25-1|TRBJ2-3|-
TGTGCCAGCAGTGGTCGTGCGCAGTATTTT
CASSGRAQYF
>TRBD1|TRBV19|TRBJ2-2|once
TGTGCCAGTTTTTCGGGGACAGGGGGGACCGGGGAGCTGTTTTTT
CASFSGTGGTGELFF
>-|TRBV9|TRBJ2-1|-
TGTGCCAGCAGCCGCCTTACGGCGGGTGAGCAGTTCTTC
CASSRLTAGEQFF